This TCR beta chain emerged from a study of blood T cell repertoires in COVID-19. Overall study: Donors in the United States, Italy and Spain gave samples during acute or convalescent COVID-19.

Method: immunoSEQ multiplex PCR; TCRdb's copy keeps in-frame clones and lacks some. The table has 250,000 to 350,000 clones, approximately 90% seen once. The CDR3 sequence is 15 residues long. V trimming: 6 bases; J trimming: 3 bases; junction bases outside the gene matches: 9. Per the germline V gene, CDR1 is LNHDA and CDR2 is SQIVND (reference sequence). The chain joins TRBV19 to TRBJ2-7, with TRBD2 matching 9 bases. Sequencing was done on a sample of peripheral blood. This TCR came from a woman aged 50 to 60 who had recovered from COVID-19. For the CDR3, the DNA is TGTGCCAGTAGCCTGAAACGGACTAGCGACTACGAGCAGTACTTC. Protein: CASSLKRTSDYEQYF.